This is a list of T cell receptor beta chains from one sample in a study of shared clonotypes between healthy human individuals. Method: immunoSEQ multiplex PCR; TCRdb's copy keeps in-frame clones and lacks some. The data contain over 1.5 million clones, roughly 98% of them singletons. The specimen was naive CD4+ T cells sorted from blood. The receptor source for this set is a man younger than 40 in good health. Each CDR3 is given with its conserved first and last residue. A D gene is named only where the DNA matches it firmly. Part of the rows lack a size; the others show once, few, many or a class for expanded clones.

D: -
size: -
J: TRBJ2-5
V: TRBV2
DNA: TGTGCCAGCCGGGACCGCGGAGAGACCCAGTACTTC
CDR3: CASRDRGETQYF

D: -
size: -
J: TRBJ2-7
V: TRBV27
DNA: TGTGCCAGCAGTTTCAAGAGACACCTCTACGAGCAGTACTTC
CDR3: CASSFKRHLYEQYF

D: -
size: -
J: TRBJ1-1
V: TRBV10-3
DNA: TGTGCCATCAGTGAGCCAGCCGGGGGGATGAACACTGAAGCTTTCTTT
CDR3: CAISEPAGGMNTEAFF

D: -
size: -
J: TRBJ2-2
V: TRBV28
DNA: TGTGCCAGCAGTCCCAGAACCGGGGAGCTGTTTTTT
CDR3: CASSPRTGELFF

D: -
size: -
J: TRBJ2-3
V: TRBV4-1
DNA: TGCGCCAGCAGCCAAGTCCGGAACACAGATACGCAGTATTTT
CDR3: CASSQVRNTDTQYF

D: TRBD1
size: -
J: TRBJ1-2
V: TRBV6-5
DNA: TGTGCCAGCAGTAAAGGGGGACAGAACTATGGCTACACCTTC
CDR3: CASSKGGQNYGYTF

D: -
size: -
J: TRBJ2-5
V: TRBV19
DNA: TGTGCCAGTAGTCCCCGGGGGAACCCCCAAGAGACCCAGTACTTC
CDR3: CASSPRGNPQETQYF

D: -
size: -
J: TRBJ2-2
V: TRBV6-5
DNA: TGTGCCAGCAGTACCGGACTATACACCGGGGAGCTGTTTTTT
CDR3: CASSTGLYTGELFF

D: -
size: -
J: TRBJ1-4
V: TRBV4-3
DNA: TGCGCCAGCAGCCAGATCAGGGGAGCAACTAATGAAAAACTGTTTTTT
CDR3: CASSQIRGATNEKLFF

D: TRBD2
size: -
J: TRBJ2-7
V: TRBV5-1
DNA: TGCGCCAGCAGCTTTGGGAGGGCCTTTCACTACGAGCAGTACTTC
CDR3: CASSFGRAFHYEQYF

D: -
size: once
J: TRBJ2-7
V: TRBV28
DNA: TGTGCCAGCAGGACGCCTTCTTACCCTCGGAACGAGCAGTACTTC
CDR3: CASRTPSYPRNEQYF

D: -
size: -
J: TRBJ1-3
V: TRBV5-1
DNA: TGCGCCAGCAGCTTGAACCAAGCACGGGGAAACACCATATATTTT
CDR3: CASSLNQARGNTIYF

D: -
size: -
J: TRBJ2-3
V: TRBV27
DNA: TGTGCCAGCAGTCTGCAGGGGTCAGATACGCAGTATTTT
CDR3: CASSLQGSDTQYF